This is a list of T cell receptor beta chains from one sample in a study of neurological immune-mediated disorders. MiXCR was run by TCRdb on the 5' RACE reads, yielding one entry per CDR3 protein. Altogether tens of thousands of distinct CDR3 sequences are present, 15% to 20% being singletons, with the ten largest covering 15%. Sequencing was performed on PBMCs. The receptor source for this set is a middle-aged woman in good health. The CDR3 runs from the conserved cysteine through the conserved F or W. The D gene is left open where the match is weak. Clone size is stated in some rows and not others, as once, few, many or a class when expanded.

clone_size d_call j_call v_call cdr3_nt cdr3_aa
many . TRBJ1-1 TRBV6-5 TGTGCCAGCAGTTACCGCCGGGGGACACCCACTGAAGCTTTCTTT CASSYRRGTPTEAFF
. TRBD2 TRBJ2-1 TRBV7-8 TGTGCCAACAGCTTAACCCCGAGCGGGGGGCCGAACAATGAGCAGTTCTTC CANSLTPSGGPNNEQFF
many . TRBJ2-5 TRBV7-2 TGTGCCAGCAGCTTGGAGCGGAGGGCCTCGGCCCAGTACTTC CASSLERRASAQYF
many . TRBJ2-3 TRBV21-1 TGTGCCAGCAGCACCTCCCTGAACACAGATACGCAGTATTTT CASSTSLNTDTQYF
. . TRBJ1-1 TRBV3-1 TGTGCCAGCAAAGATAACAGCTTAATGAACACTGAATCTTTCTTT CASKDNSLMNTESFF
. . TRBJ2-1 TRBV6-2/TRBV6-3 TGTGCCAGCAGTTACACCCCCGGGACCAGCCAGTTCTTC CASSYTPGTSQFF
many TRBD1 TRBJ2-1 TRBV7-2 TGTGCGAGCGACTCGGGACAGCGTCTCAATGAGCAGTTCTTC CASDSGQRLNEQFF
many . TRBJ2-1 TRBV5-1 TGCGCCAGCAGCACAAAAAAGCCCTACAATGAGCAGTTCTTC CASSTKKPYNEQFF
many . TRBJ2-5 TRBV12-3/TRBV12-4 TGTGCCAGCAGTCCAGATCCCGGACATCCACAAGAGACCCAGTACTTC CASSPDPGHPQETQYF
many TRBD2 TRBJ2-5 TRBV5-1 TGCGCCAGCAGCTGGGGTACCAGCGGGGGGGCGTCCGAGACCCAGTACTTC CASSWGTSGGASETQYF
. . TRBJ2-2 TRBV15 TGTGCCACCAGCAGAGACGGGGAGGCCGGGGAGCTGTTTTTT CATSRDGEAGELFF
many TRBD2 TRBJ2-3 TRBV9 TGTGCCAGCAGCCAGTCTTCCTCACTAGCGGTCATTCTAAGCACAGATACGCAGTATTTT CASSQSSSLAVILSTDTQYF
. . TRBJ1-1 TRBV19 TGTGCCAGTAGTATAGATCTGGTAGGCACTGAAGCTTTCTTT CASSIDLVGTEAFF
few . TRBJ2-1 TRBV4-2 TGTGCCAGCAGCCAAGGTTCAGATTCCAGTGAGCAGTTCTTC CASSQGSDSSEQFF
many . TRBJ1-1 TRBV28 TGTGCCAGCAGTGCAGACAGTTCGAACACTGAAGCTTTCTTT CASSADSSNTEAFF
many . TRBJ2-1 TRBV5-1 TGCGCCAGCAGCCAAGGGCCAGGGATTTCCAATGAGCAGTTCTTC CASSQGPGISNEQFF